Below are 13 T cell receptor beta chains sequenced from a single sample in a study of T cell repertoires in cytomegalovirus infection. The antigens of these receptors remain unknown. TCRdb fed the reads into MiXCR, producing one record per CDR3 protein. The sample includes around 81,000 distinct CDR3 sequences, 35% to 50% of them seen just once. This specimen was CD8+ T cells from cultured PBMCs, taken from culture after CMV antigen stimulation. The source of these receptors is a human donor in good health (CMV status not recorded). Some clones in this sample may be carry-over from other donors' samples.

V usage is TRBV6-6 and J usage is TRBJ2-3; D is unclear. V was trimmed by 6 bases and J by 1 base, leaving 11 bases between them. The CDR3 loop spans 14 amino acids. Germline-derived CDR1 and CDR2 are MNHNY and SVGAGI (reference sequence). CDR3 protein: CASRYGVGTDTQYF. CDR3 in DNA: TGTGCCAGCAGATATGGGGTCGGCACAGATACGCAGTATTTT.

The chain is built from TRBV5-8 and TRBJ2-1; 12 bases are shared with TRBD2. Germline trimming cut 4 bases from V and 4 bases from J; bases unmatched to any gene: 9. This CDR3 spans 17 amino acids. CDR1 is SGHTS and CDR2 is YDEGEE in the germline V gene. CDR3 protein: CASSQTLAGGLYNEQFF. CDR3 DNA sequence: TGTGCCAGCAGCCAAACACTAGCGGGGGGCTTATACAATGAGCAGTTCTTC.

This clonotype was seen a handful of times. The chain couples TRBV6-2 or TRBV6-3 to TRBJ2-5, with TRBD2 matching 7 bases. CDR1 MNHEY and CDR2 SVGEGT come from the germline V gene. There are 14 residues in the CDR3. The V segment lost 4 bases and the J segment 5 bases; nucleotides outside the gene matches: 7. The CDR3 bases are TGTGCCAGCAGTTTCAAGACTAGCTTGGAGACCCAGTACTTC. This sequence encodes CASSFKTSLETQYF.

A single count supports this clonotype. The chain has TRBV4-1 and TRBJ2-7; TRBD1 aligns across 7 bases. The ends lost 0 bases at V and 2 bases at J; junction bases unmatched: 4. The CDR3 is made up of 15 amino acids. Looked up from germline, CDR1 is MGHRA and CDR2 is YSYEKL. CDR3 region: CASSQDWDSAYEQYF. For the CDR3, the DNA is TGCGCCAGCAGCCAAGATTGGGACAGTGCCTACGAGCAGTACTTC.

In its sample, this clonotype was seen a few times. This chain connects TRBV7-6 to TRBJ2-7; D possibly corresponds to TRBD1 (6 bases). Germline values: CDR1 SGHVS, CDR2 FNYEAQ. V dropped 5 bases and J dropped 2 bases, with 13 bases sitting between them. The CDR3 length is 14 residues. DNA for the CDR3: TGTGCCAGCAGCGTCGGGACAACCCCCTACGAGCAGTACTTC. This sequence encodes CASSVGTTPYEQYF.

The chain couples TRBV6-6 to TRBJ2-1, with D perhaps assigned TRBD1 or TRBD2 (6 bases each). The CDR3 contains 14 residues. CDR1 is MNHNY, CDR2 SVGAGI, per germline (reference sequence). The V end was cut by 8 bases, the J end by 12 bases, with 23 bases between. DNA of the CDR3: TGTGCCAGCCATTTGGGGGGATTAAGGGGGTCGCAGTTCTTC. It yields the protein CASHLGGLRGSQFF.

This chain uses TRBV7-9 with TRBJ2-4; 7 bases fit TRBD1. Trimming removed 4 bases from V and 0 bases from J; junction bases left unmatched: 6. Germline CDR1 SEHNR, CDR2 FQNEAQ (reference sequence). The CDR3 runs 16 residues. This CDR3 reads CASSSRDSKAKNIQYF. CDR3 nucleotide sequence: TGTGCCAGCAGCTCCCGGGACAGCAAAGCCAAAAACATTCAGTACTTC.

The J gene is TRBJ2-7, the V gene TRBV6-5; TRBD1 might be the D (5 bases). Germline V gives CDR1 MNHEY, CDR2 SVGAGI. The V end lost 4 bases, the J end lost 3 bases, and 13 bases lay between the germline ends. The CDR3 spans 14 residues. CDR3 amino acids: CASSLGGRDYEQYF. CDR3 nucleotide sequence: TGTGCCAGCAGTTTGGGTGGCAGGGACTACGAGCAGTACTTC.

The J gene is TRBJ2-7, the V gene TRBV5-1, with D perhaps TRBD2 (6 bases). The CDR3 covers 12 residues. Germline V lookup: CDR1 SGHRS, CDR2 YFSETQ. V lost 5 bases to trimming and J lost 6 bases, with 12 bases between them. CDR3 coding DNA: TGCGCCAGCAGGGACCGGGAGCCCGAGCAGTACTTC. Translated: CASRDREPEQYF.

V usage is TRBV7-2 and J usage is TRBJ1-5; D is unresolved. V lost 5 bases and J lost 0, with 11 bases in between. Germline V lookup: CDR1 SGHTA, CDR2 FQGNSA. The CDR3 runs 15 residues. In nucleotides, the CDR3 is TGTGCCAGCAGCCCGGGTCTCTATAGCAATCAGCCCCAGCATTTT. Encoded protein: CASSPGLYSNQPQHF. Full variable domain (missing parts from reference TRBV7-2 and TRBJ1-5): GAGVSQSPSNKVTEKGKDVELRCDPISGHTALYWYRQSLGQGLEFLIYFQGNSAPDKSGLPSDRFSAERTGGSVSTLTIQRTQQEDSAVYLCASSPGLYSNQPQHFGDGTRLSIL.

The chain recombines TRBV5-1 with TRBJ2-6; possible D gene TRBD2, 5 bases. Germline-derived CDR1 and CDR2 are SGHRS and YFSETQ. CDR3 size: 18 residues. V lost 2 bases and J 0 bases, leaving 15 bases between the germline ends. CDR3 protein: CASSFPGGGFSGANVLTF. The CDR3 DNA sequence: TGCGCCAGCAGCTTCCCAGGTGGAGGCTTCTCTGGGGCCAACGTCCTGACTTTC.

The CDR3 sequence is CASSYGQPSGEQYF. The CDR3 DNA is TGTGCCAGCAGTTATGGACAGCCTTCGGGAGAGCAGTACTTC. The V gene is TRBV27, the J gene TRBJ2-7, with a weak D call TRBD1 (6 bases). Germline assignment: CDR1 MNHEY and CDR2 SMNVEV (reference sequence). This CDR3 comprises 14 residues. V dropped 4 bases and J dropped 7 bases, with 17 bases sitting between them.

The V gene is TRBV27, the J gene TRBJ2-3; D might be TRBD1 or TRBD2, each matching 6 bases. The CDR3 extends over 15 amino acids. Germline V gene data show CDR1 as MNHEY and CDR2 as SMNVEV (reference sequence). V was shortened by 5 bases and J by 4 bases, with 16 bases between the two germline ends. The CDR3: CASSPGPGASDTQYF. The CDR3 DNA is TGTGCCAGCAGTCCAGGCCCGGGGGCGTCAGATACGCAGTATTTT.